What follows are 27 T cell receptor beta chains derived from one specimen sequenced in a study of CD8 T cells in ankylosing spondylitis. TCRdb used MiXCR to reprocess the 5' RACE reads, holding one entry per CDR3 protein. The sample consists of 350,000 to 400,000 distinct CDR3 sequences, more than 20% of them appearing once. Input material: blood, either unsorted or a sorted T cell fraction (not recorded which). The receptors stem from a male donor with ankylosing spondylitis or in good health (not recorded which).

The J gene is TRBJ2-1, the V gene TRBV7-2, with a weak D call TRBD2 (6 bases). V lost 0 bases to trimming and J lost 10 bases, with 10 bases between them. Germline assignment: CDR1 SGHTA and CDR2 FQGNSA. The CDR3 has 13 residues. The CDR3 reads CASSLASGVEQFF. The CDR3 DNA reads as TGTGCCAGCAGCTTAGCGTCGGGGGTGGAGCAGTTCTTC.

The chain couples TRBV20-1 to TRBJ2-7; D assignment may be TRBD1 or TRBD2 (6 bases each). Trimming cost V 1 base and J 4 bases, with 17 bases left between them. The CDR3 runs to 15 residues. Germline V gene lookup returns CDR1 DFQATT and CDR2 SNEGSKA (reference sequence). The CDR3: CSARGPRGASYEQYF. CDR3 sequence (DNA): TGCAGTGCTAGAGGTCCAAGGGGGGCATCATACGAGCAGTACTTC.

This clonotype was observed a handful of times. V is TRBV3-1 and J is TRBJ2-1; 13 bases are shared with TRBD2. The germline CDR1 and CDR2 sequences are LGHDT and YNNKEL (reference sequence). With V trimmed by 0 bases and J by 5 bases, 7 bases remained unmatched. The CDR3 sequence is 18 residues long. The CDR3 region is CASSQDRPGLAGDNEQFF. CDR3 sequence (DNA): TGTGCCAGCAGCCAAGATCGTCCCGGACTAGCGGGGGACAATGAGCAGTTCTTC.

As concerns this clonotype: One end of the junction varies from germline; a read error may be responsible. The genes are TRBV7-7 and TRBJ2-3, with 7 bases lining up with TRBD2. Germline V gene data show CDR1 as SSHAT and CDR2 as FNYEAQ (reference sequence). The CDR3 length is 15 residues. CDR3: CASSYTSALTDTQYF. CDR3 nucleotide sequence: TGTGCCAGCAGCTATACTAGCGCACTCACAGATACGCAATATTTT.

This clonotype was seen a handful of times. The chain combines TRBV12-3 or TRBV12-4 with TRBJ1-5; possible D gene TRBD1, 5 bases. The CDR3 runs to 14 residues. Deletions cut 5 bases from V and 2 bases from J, with 10 bases between. The CDR3 is CASSPGMGNQPQHF. The CDR3 nucleotides read TGTGCCAGCAGTCCAGGGATGGGCAATCAGCCCCAGCATTTT.

V usage is TRBV5-5 and J usage is TRBJ2-1, with D tentatively TRBD2 (7 bases). V was shortened by 5 bases and J by 9 bases, with 21 bases between the two germline ends. The CDR3 extends over 15 amino acids. Per germline, CDR1 SGHKS and CDR2 YYEKEE (reference sequence). The CDR3 is CASSRKGGGLIEQFF. CDR3 bases: TGTGCCAGCAGTCGCAAGGGGGGGGGCCTAATTGAGCAGTTCTTC.

This clonotype was recorded a few times. The CDR3 DNA reads as TGCAGCGTTGCTCGCGGGGGCAATGAGCAGTTCTTC. It encodes CSVARGGNEQFF. The V gene is TRBV29-1, the J gene TRBJ2-1, with 7 nucleotides matching TRBD2. The junction had 3 bases not matched to a gene; V was cut back by 4 bases and J by 6 bases. The CDR3 is made up of 12 amino acids. Germline V lookup: CDR1 SQVTM, CDR2 ANQGSEA.

This chain connects TRBV5-1 to TRBJ2-7, with D perhaps TRBD1 or TRBD2 (5 bases each). The CDR3 loop spans 15 amino acids. Germline V CDR1 and CDR2: SGHRS, YFSETQ. V gave up 0 bases and J gave up 0 bases, with 10 bases separating them. The DNA for the CDR3 is TGCGCCAGCAGCTTGGCGGGACGAACCTCCTACGAGCAGTACTTC. As protein: CASSLAGRTSYEQYF.

A few counts support this clonotype. This chain joins TRBV7-9 and TRBJ2-7; the D is unclear. The length of the CDR3 is 12 residues. Deletions cut 1 base from V and 5 bases from J, with 6 bases between. Germline-derived CDR1 and CDR2 are SEHNR and FQNEAQ (reference sequence). The CDR3 nucleotides read TGTGCCAGCAGCTTAGTAGAGCACGAGCAGTACTTC. Its protein product is CASSLVEHEQYF.

The chain couples TRBV15 to TRBJ2-7; 8 nucleotides align to TRBD2. The trim removed 1 base at V and 3 bases at J, leaving 5 bases unmatched. There are 15 residues in the CDR3. Germline CDR1 LNHNV, CDR2 YYDKDF (reference sequence). CDR3 in amino acids: CATSRVELADYEQYF. Written as DNA, the CDR3 is TGTGCCACCAGCAGAGTAGAACTAGCGGACTACGAGCAGTACTTC.

The sample holds many counts of this clonotype. The chain links TRBV5-5 to TRBJ2-5; D uncertain. Germline lookup yields CDR1 SGHKS and CDR2 YYEKEE (reference sequence). CDR3 length: 15 residues. V lost 4 bases and J lost 1, with 14 bases in between. The CDR3 region has the DNA TGTGCCAGCAGCGTAAGAAAACAAGTCCAAGAGACCCAGTACTTC. It yields the protein CASSVRKQVQETQYF.

V usage is TRBV16 and J usage is TRBJ2-7, with no clear D. Per germline, CDR1 KGHSY and CDR2 FQNENV. Trimming left V 4 bases short and J 0 bases short, with 13 bases between. The CDR3 length is 15 residues. The CDR3 sequence: CASSPHVTSSYEQYF. CDR3 DNA: TGTGCCAGCAGCCCCCATGTCACCAGCTCCTACGAGCAGTACTTC. Full variable domain (rest looked up from reference TRBV16 and TRBJ2-7): GEEVAQTPKHLVRGEGQKAKLYCAPIKGHSYVFWYQQVLKNEFKFLISFQNENVFDETGMPKERFSAKCLPNSPCSLEIQATKLEDSAVYFCASSPHVTSSYEQYFGPGTRLTVT.

This clonotype has more than one count but fewer than ten. The chain combines TRBV5-1 with TRBJ2-1; the D call may be TRBD1 or TRBD2 (7 bases each). Per germline, CDR1 SGHRS and CDR2 YFSETQ. The CDR3 loop spans 12 amino acids. Trimming shortened V by 4 bases and J by 9 bases, and 11 bases separated the two germline ends. The CDR3 DNA sequence: TGCGCCAGCAGCCAGGGGGGGGCTGAGCAGTTCTTC. Translated: CASSQGGAEQFF.

This chain links TRBV20-1 with TRBJ2-1, with D maybe TRBD2 (5 bases). The germline gives CDR1 DFQATT, CDR2 SNEGSKA (reference sequence). V lost 5 bases and J 1 base, leaving 21 bases between the germline ends. There are 17 residues in the CDR3. The CDR3 here is CSAEDGYRSGSYNEQFF. CDR3 in DNA: TGCAGTGCTGAAGACGGCTACCGGTCGGGATCCTACAATGAGCAGTTCTTC.

This clonotype was found once. The rearrangement joins TRBV7-3 to TRBJ2-2; 7 bases line up with TRBD1. Germline V gene sequence: CDR1 SGHTA, CDR2 FQGTGA. The J segment lost 2 bases and the V segment lost 3 bases, leaving 9 bases of the junction unmatched. CDR3 length: 17 amino acids. CDR3 nucleotides: TGTGCCAGCAGCTTCCTACCGGGACAGAGAAACACCGGGGAGCTGTTTTTT. Protein product: CASSFLPGQRNTGELFF.

The chain combines TRBV7-2 with TRBJ2-7; possible D gene TRBD2, 6 bases. The CDR3 consists of 12 residues. The V end was cut by 3 bases, the J end by 5 bases, with 8 bases between. Germline CDR1 is SGHTA and CDR2 is FQGNSA. CDR3 amino acids: CASSFGLNEQYF. The CDR3 nucleotides are TGTGCCAGCAGCTTTGGACTAAACGAGCAGTACTTC. The full variable domain, its missing parts supplied by reference TRBV7-2 and TRBJ2-7, is GAGVSQSPSNKVTEKGKDVELRCDPISGHTALYWYRQSLGQGLEFLIYFQGNSAPDKSGLPSDRFSAERTGGSVSTLTIQRTQQEDSAVYLCASSFGLNEQYFGPGTRLTVT.

The chain has TRBV20-1 and TRBJ1-2; 7 bases are a match to TRBD1. Per the germline V gene, CDR1 is DFQATT and CDR2 is SNEGSKA (reference sequence). The CDR3 is made up of 15 amino acids. V dropped 6 bases and J dropped 2; count of bases not matched to a gene: 12. The chain's CDR3 is CSANQGVVSNYGYTF. The CDR3 nucleotides are TGCAGTGCAAACCAGGGGGTCGTCTCAAACTATGGCTACACCTTC.

The rearrangement uses TRBV9 and TRBJ2-3; no definite D call. Germline lookup yields CDR1 SGDLS and CDR2 YYNGEE. The CDR3 has 13 residues. V lost 0 bases, J lost 2 bases, and 4 bases lay in between. DNA for the CDR3: TGTGCCAGCAGCGTAGTCGCCACAGATACGCAGTATTTT. Translation: CASSVVATDTQYF.

The chain employs TRBV16 and TRBJ2-2; no firm D call. The ends were cut back, 1 base at V and 6 bases at J, with 3 bases in the middle. The length of the CDR3 is 12 residues. Per the germline V gene, CDR1 is KGHSY and CDR2 is FQNENV. The CDR3 DNA is TGTGCCAGCAGCCAATTGGCCGGGGAGCTGTTTTTT. Translated: CASSQLAGELFF.

This rearrangement joins TRBV7-9 to TRBJ2-3, with D perhaps matching TRBD1 or TRBD2 (5 bases each). This CDR3 spans 14 amino acids. Germline lookup yields CDR1 SEHNR and CDR2 FQNEAQ (reference sequence). With 5 bases removed from V and 6 bases from J, the gap between germline ends came to 15 bases. CDR3 amino acids: CASSGKGTMDTQYF. The CDR3 nucleotides are TGTGCCAGCAGCGGTAAGGGGACGATGGATACGCAGTATTTT.

As for this clonotype: An end of the junction does not agree with germline; a read error may underlie this. The chain links TRBV7-9 to TRBJ2-1; 11 bases line up with TRBD2. CDR3 size: 12 residues. Germline CDR1 reads SEHNR; CDR2 reads FQNEAQ (reference sequence). The CDR3 spells CASSRPSGGSVF. The DNA of the CDR3 is TGTGCCAGCAGCCGGCCTAGCGGGGGGTCGGTCTTC.

Only a few counts were recorded for this clonotype. The chain joins TRBV6-1 to TRBJ1-2; possible D gene TRBD1, 6 bases. With 10 bases removed from V and 3 bases from J, the gap between germline ends came to 18 bases. The CDR3 runs to 14 residues. Germline lookup yields CDR1 MNHNS and CDR2 SASEGT. CDR3 coding DNA: TGTGCCACCACAAACAGGGACATCGACTATGGCTACACCTTC. Its protein product is CATTNRDIDYGYTF.

The chain recombines TRBV27 with TRBJ2-7, with TRBD1 matching 8 bases. Germline trimming cut 5 bases from V and 3 bases from J; bases unmatched to any gene: 9. Looked up from germline, CDR1 is MNHEY and CDR2 is SMNVEV (reference sequence). There are 15 residues in the CDR3. The CDR3: CASSPGQANYYEQYF. For the CDR3, the DNA is TGTGCCAGCAGTCCGGGACAGGCAAACTACTACGAGCAGTACTTC.

The chain employs TRBV5-1 and TRBJ2-3; D is unclear. V was clipped by 0 bases and J by 6 bases, with 8 bases between them. This CDR3 spans 13 amino acids. CDR1 and CDR2 from the germline V gene are SGHRS and YFSETQ. CDR3 in amino acids: CASSLAEEDTQYF. CDR3 in DNA: TGCGCCAGCAGCTTGGCCGAAGAGGATACGCAGTATTTT.

V gene TRBV6-2 or TRBV6-3 combines with J gene TRBJ2-3, with TRBD2 matching 9 bases. Per germline, CDR1 MNHEY and CDR2 SVGEGT. The ends lost 3 bases at V and 0 bases at J; junction bases unmatched: 7. The CDR3 has 17 amino acids. The CDR3 sequence: CASSYPSGGPSTDTQYF. In DNA form, the CDR3 reads TGTGCCAGCAGTTATCCAAGCGGGGGGCCGAGCACAGATACGCAGTATTTT.

This clonotype was seen only a few times. V gene TRBV21-1 combines with J gene TRBJ2-7; TRBD1, as called in the table, went unchecked against the DNA. TRBV21-1 is termed a pseudogene. There are 18 residues in the CDR3. CDR3 bases: TGTGCCAGCAGCAATTTCCGAGGTTCCCCTTCAACGCTCTACGAGCAGTACTTC. This translates into CASSNFRGSPSTLYEQYF.

The chain couples TRBV12-3 or TRBV12-4 to TRBJ2-3, with TRBD1 identical over 7 bases. CDR3 size: 16 residues. J was trimmed by 2 bases and V by 4 bases; bases with no gene match: 9. CDR3 sequence: CASSSPGTAITDTQYF. For the CDR3, the DNA is TGTGCCAGCAGTTCACCCGGGACAGCCATCACAGATACGCAGTATTTT.